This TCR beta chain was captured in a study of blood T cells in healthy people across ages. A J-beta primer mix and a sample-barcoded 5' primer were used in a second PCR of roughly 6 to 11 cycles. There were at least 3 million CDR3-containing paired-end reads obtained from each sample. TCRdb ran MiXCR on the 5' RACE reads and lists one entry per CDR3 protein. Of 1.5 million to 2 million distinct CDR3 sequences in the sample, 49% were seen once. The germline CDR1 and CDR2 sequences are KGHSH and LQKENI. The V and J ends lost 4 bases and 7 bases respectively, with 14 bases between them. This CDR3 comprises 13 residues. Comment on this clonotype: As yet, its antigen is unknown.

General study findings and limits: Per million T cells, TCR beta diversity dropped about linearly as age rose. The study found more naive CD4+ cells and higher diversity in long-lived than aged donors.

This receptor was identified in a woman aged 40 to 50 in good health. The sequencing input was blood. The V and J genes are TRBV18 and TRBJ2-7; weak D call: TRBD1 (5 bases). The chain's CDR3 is CASSRDSSGEQYF. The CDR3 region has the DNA TGTGCCAGCTCACGAGACAGTTCCGGGGAGCAGTACTTC.